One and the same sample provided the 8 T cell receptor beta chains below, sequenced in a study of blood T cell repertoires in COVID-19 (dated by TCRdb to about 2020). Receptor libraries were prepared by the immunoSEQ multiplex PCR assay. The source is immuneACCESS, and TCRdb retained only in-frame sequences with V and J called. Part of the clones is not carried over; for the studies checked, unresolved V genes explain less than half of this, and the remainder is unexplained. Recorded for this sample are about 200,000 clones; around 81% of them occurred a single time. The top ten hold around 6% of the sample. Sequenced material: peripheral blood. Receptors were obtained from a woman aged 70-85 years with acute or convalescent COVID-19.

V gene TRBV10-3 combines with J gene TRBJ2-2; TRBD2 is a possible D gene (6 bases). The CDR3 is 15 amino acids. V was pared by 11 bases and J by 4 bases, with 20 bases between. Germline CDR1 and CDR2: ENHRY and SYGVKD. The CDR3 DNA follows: TGTGCCGCCAGCGAATCAGGACTATCCACCGGGGAGCTGTTTTTT. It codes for CAASESGLSTGELFF.

CDR3 coding DNA: TGTGCCACCAGCAGAGGGCAGAGCACAGATACGCAGTATTTT. This encodes CATSRGQSTDTQYF. V usage is TRBV15 and J usage is TRBJ2-3; D is unresolved. The V gene lost 1 base and the J gene lost 0 bases, with 5 bases spanning the gap. There are 14 residues in the CDR3. Germline-derived CDR1 and CDR2 are LNHNV and YYDKDF (reference sequence).

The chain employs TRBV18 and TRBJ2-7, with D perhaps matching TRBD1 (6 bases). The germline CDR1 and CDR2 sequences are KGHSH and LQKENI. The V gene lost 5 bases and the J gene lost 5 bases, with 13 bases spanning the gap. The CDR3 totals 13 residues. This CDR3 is CASSTTGYHEQYF. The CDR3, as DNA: TGTGCCAGCTCAACAACAGGGTACCACGAGCAGTACTTC.

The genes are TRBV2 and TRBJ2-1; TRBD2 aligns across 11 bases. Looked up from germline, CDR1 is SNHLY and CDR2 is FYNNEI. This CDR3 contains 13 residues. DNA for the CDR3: TGTGAATCTAGCGGGGGGTCCTACAATGAGCAGTTCTTC. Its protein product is CESSGGSYNEQFF.

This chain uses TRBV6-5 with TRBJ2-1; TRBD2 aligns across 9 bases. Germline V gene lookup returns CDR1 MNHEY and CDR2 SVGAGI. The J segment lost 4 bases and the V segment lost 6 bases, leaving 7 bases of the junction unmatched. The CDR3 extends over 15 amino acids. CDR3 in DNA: TGTGCCAGCAGCTCCGGGACTAGCAGTTACAATGAGCAGTTCTTC. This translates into CASSSGTSSYNEQFF.

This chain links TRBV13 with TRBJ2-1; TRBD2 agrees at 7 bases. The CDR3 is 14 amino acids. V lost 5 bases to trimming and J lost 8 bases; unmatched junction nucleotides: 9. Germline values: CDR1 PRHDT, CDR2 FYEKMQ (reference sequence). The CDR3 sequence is CASSPGGGPDEQFF. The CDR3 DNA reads TGTGCCAGCAGCCCGGGGGGAGGGCCCGATGAGCAGTTCTTC.

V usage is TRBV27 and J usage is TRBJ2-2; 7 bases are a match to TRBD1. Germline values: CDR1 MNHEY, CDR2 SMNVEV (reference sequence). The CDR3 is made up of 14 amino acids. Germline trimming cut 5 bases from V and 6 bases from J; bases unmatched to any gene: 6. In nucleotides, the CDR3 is TGTGCCAGCAGTCTAAGGGGGCTCGCCGGGGAGCTGTTTTTT. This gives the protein CASSLRGLAGELFF.

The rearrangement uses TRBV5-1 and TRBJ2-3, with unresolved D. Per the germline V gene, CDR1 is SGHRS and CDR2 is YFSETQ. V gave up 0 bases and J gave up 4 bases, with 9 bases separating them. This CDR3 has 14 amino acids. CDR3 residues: CASSLDRVSDTQYF. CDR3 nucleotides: TGCGCCAGCAGCTTGGACAGAGTATCAGATACGCAGTATTTT.